The 8 T cell receptor beta chains given below trace back to one sample, sequenced in a study of CD8 T cells in ankylosing spondylitis. One entry per CDR3 protein, called by TCRdb with MiXCR from the 5' RACE reads. The table includes about 270,000 distinct CDR3 sequences, 32% detected once. Sequenced material: blood, either unsorted or a sorted T cell fraction (not recorded which). All receptors come from a male donor with ankylosing spondylitis or in good health (not recorded which).

V usage is TRBV5-1 and J usage is TRBJ1-2, with 10 bases identical to TRBD1. CDR1 and CDR2 (germline): SGHRS, YFSETQ. The CDR3 loop spans 15 amino acids. J was trimmed by 2 bases and V by 4 bases; bases with no gene match: 5. In DNA, the CDR3 is TGCGCCAGCAGCGGAGAGGGACAGGGGAACTATGGCTACACCTTC. Protein sequence: CASSGEGQGNYGYTF.

This clonotype was seen a handful of times. V is TRBV3-1 and J is TRBJ2-7; 10 bases agree with TRBD1. The germline V gene encodes CDR1 LGHDT and CDR2 YNNKEL (reference sequence). CDR3 size: 14 residues. Unmatched junction bases numbered 8, after V lost 6 bases and J lost 6 bases. CDR3 residues: CASRGTGDHSEQYF. CDR3 nucleotides: TGTGCCAGCAGGGGGACAGGGGATCACTCCGAGCAGTACTTC.

This sequence joins TRBV20-1 and TRBJ1-5; the match to TRBD1 covers 8 bases. Germline trimming cut 5 bases from V and 1 base from J; bases unmatched to any gene: 7. This CDR3 contains 15 residues. Germline V gene sequence: CDR1 DFQATT, CDR2 SNEGSKA (reference sequence). The CDR3 sequence: CSAGRQGISNQPQHF. CDR3 coding DNA: TGCAGTGCTGGAAGACAGGGGATAAGCAATCAGCCCCAGCATTTT.

This clonotype was seen only a few times. The V gene is TRBV27, the J gene TRBJ2-3; no firm D call. V lost 6 bases and J 1 base, leaving 14 bases between the germline ends. The germline gives CDR1 MNHEY, CDR2 SMNVEV (reference sequence). There are 15 residues in the CDR3. CDR3 bases: TGTGCCAGCAGCCCTACCTCCCCTCGCACAGATACGCAGTATTTT. Translation: CASSPTSPRTDTQYF.

In this sample, this clonotype turned up a few times. This chain connects TRBV12-3 or TRBV12-4 to TRBJ1-4, with D hard to call. This CDR3 contains 13 residues. V lost 3 bases to trimming and J lost 14 bases, with 16 bases between them. CDR3 amino acids: CASSFGPRDFLFF. The CDR3 DNA sequence: TGTGCCAGCAGTTTTGGGCCGAGGGATTTTCTGTTTTTT.

Only a few counts were recorded for this clonotype. V and J are TRBV29-1 and TRBJ2-2; 7 bases align to TRBD2. Trimming at V came to 3 bases and at J to 1 base, leaving 2 bases not matched to a gene. CDR1 is SQVTM, CDR2 ANQGSEA, per germline. The length of the CDR3 is 14 residues. CDR3 nucleotides: TGCAGCGTTGAGGGGGGGAAGAACACCGGGGAGCTGTTTTTT. Translation gives CSVEGGKNTGELFF.

The chain links TRBV12-3 or TRBV12-4 to TRBJ1-4; TRBD1 matches at 8 bases. The V gene end was trimmed by 5 bases and the J gene end by 7 bases; junction bases not matched to a gene: 3. This CDR3 is 13 amino acids long. The DNA of the CDR3 is TGTGCCAGCAGTCCAGGGGGCCGTGAAAAACTGTTTTTT. Residues: CASSPGGREKLFF.

The V call is TRBV3-1, the J call TRBJ2-3; D gene unclear. The germline V gene has CDR1 LGHDT and CDR2 YNNKEL (reference sequence). This CDR3 contains 15 residues. The V end was cut by 0 bases, the J end by 0 bases, with 7 bases between. The CDR3 is CASSQELISTDTQYF. CDR3 bases: TGTGCCAGCAGCCAAGAATTAATTAGCACAGATACGCAGTATTTT.